Below are 4 T cell receptor beta chains sequenced from a single sample in a study of blood T cell repertoires in COVID-19. Assay: immunoSEQ multiplex PCR; the TCRdb copy retains only in-frame clones and omits some. The table includes roughly 50,000 clones, less than 85% detected once. Sequenced sample: peripheral blood. The receptors here all came from a human donor in a cohort sampled during active COVID-19.

The chain's CDR3 is CSAIQGPSTDTQYF. The CDR3 region has the DNA TGCAGCGCCATACAGGGACCTAGCACAGATACGCAGTATTTT. V is TRBV29-1 and J is TRBJ2-3, with a tentative D call TRBD1 (6 bases). This CDR3 spans 14 amino acids. Trimming shortened V by 7 bases and J by 0 bases, and 14 bases separated the two germline ends. Germline CDR1 and CDR2: SQVTM and ANQGSEA.

The CDR3 DNA reads TGTGCCAGCCGCTCGACAGGGCTTAACTATGGCTACACCTTC. Amino acid sequence: CASRSTGLNYGYTF. The V and J genes are TRBV3-1 (or the pseudogene TRBV3-2) and TRBJ1-2; 7 positions match TRBD1. V dropped 8 bases and J dropped 1; count of bases not matched to a gene: 7. The CDR3 is 14 residues long. Germline CDR1 and CDR2: LGHDT and YNNKEL (reference sequence).

The chain carries TRBV11-2 and TRBJ2-7; TRBD1 matches 10 bases. The CDR3 covers 14 residues. The germline V gene encodes CDR1 SGHAT and CDR2 FQNNGV. With 5 bases clipped from V and 4 bases from J, the junction kept 5 bases outside the gene matches. The DNA of the CDR3 is TGTGCCAGCAGCAGACCGGGACAGGGGTACGAGCAGTACTTC. Its translation: CASSRPGQGYEQYF.

This sequence joins TRBV7-2 and TRBJ2-6; D gene ambiguous. V lost 3 bases to trimming and J lost 5 bases, with 14 bases between them. From germline, CDR1 is SGHTA and CDR2 FQGNSA. The CDR3 consists of 16 residues. The CDR3: CASSLLSGSRANVLTF. The DNA for the CDR3 is TGTGCCAGCAGCTTGTTGTCCGGTTCTAGGGCCAACGTCCTGACTTTC.